A single sample gave rise to the 2 T cell receptor beta chains below, sequenced in a study of shared clonotypes between healthy human individuals. Here immunoSEQ multiplex PCR was the method, and the copy in TCRdb shows in-frame clones only, minus some. This repertoire shows about 600,000 clones, approximately 97% found once; its top ten account for about 0.06%. Sequences were obtained from naive CD4+ T cells sorted from blood. Subset defined: CD45RA+ positively selected. The receptors were sampled from a woman aged 30 to 39 in good health.

This chain links TRBV18 with TRBJ2-5; D not certain. The CDR3 is 12 residues long. V was trimmed by 4 bases and J by 5 bases, leaving 8 bases between them. Germline-derived CDR1 and CDR2 are KGHSH and LQKENI. The chain's CDR3 is CASSQGTETQYF. CDR3 in DNA: TGTGCCAGCTCACAGGGCACGGAGACCCAGTACTTC.

This CDR3 reads CASSEGGLAGVGEQFF. The CDR3 DNA sequence: TGCGCCAGCAGTGAAGGGGGACTAGCGGGAGTTGGTGAGCAGTTCTTC. The V and J genes are TRBV10-2 and TRBJ2-1; 14 positions match TRBD2. From germline, CDR1 is WSHSY and CDR2 SAAADI. V lost 3 bases to trimming and J lost 9 bases; unmatched junction nucleotides: 7. CDR3 size: 16 residues.